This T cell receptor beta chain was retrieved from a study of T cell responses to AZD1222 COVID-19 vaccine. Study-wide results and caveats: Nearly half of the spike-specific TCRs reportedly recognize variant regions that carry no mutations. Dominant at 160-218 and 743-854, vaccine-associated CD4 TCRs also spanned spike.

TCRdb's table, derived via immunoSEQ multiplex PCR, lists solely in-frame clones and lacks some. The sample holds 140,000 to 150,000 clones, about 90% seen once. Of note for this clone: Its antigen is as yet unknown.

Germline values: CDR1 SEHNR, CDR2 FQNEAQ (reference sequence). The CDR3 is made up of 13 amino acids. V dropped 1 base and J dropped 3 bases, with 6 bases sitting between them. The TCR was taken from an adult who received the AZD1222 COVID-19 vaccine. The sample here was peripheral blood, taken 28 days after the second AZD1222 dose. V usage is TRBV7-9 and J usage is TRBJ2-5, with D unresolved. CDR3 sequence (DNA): TGTGCCAGCAGCTTAGAACCTAAAGAGACCCAGTACTTC. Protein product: CASSLEPKETQYF.